These 4 T cell receptor beta chains were sequenced from one sample in a study of T cell responses to AZD1222 COVID-19 vaccine. Assay used: immunoSEQ multiplex PCR; TCRdb lists only in-frame clones, some missing. The data contain over 120,000 clones, about 90% of them singletons. Material: peripheral blood, obtained on day 0 of AZD1222 vaccination. The origin of the receptors is an adult in good health.

V and J are TRBV24-1 and TRBJ2-5; 10 positions agree with TRBD2. V lost 2 bases, J lost 5 bases, and 7 bases stayed unmatched. This CDR3 contains 16 residues. Germline loops: CDR1 KGHDR, CDR2 SFDVKD. In DNA form, the CDR3 reads TGTGCCACCAGTGATTCGAGCGGGAGGGTAGGTGAGACCCAGTACTTC. Protein: CATSDSSGRVGETQYF.

A single count supports this clone. The rearrangement joins TRBV27 to TRBJ2-1, with TRBD1 matching over 10 bases. Unmatched junction bases numbered 10, after V lost 4 bases and J lost 4 bases. The V gene's germline CDR1 is MNHEY and CDR2 SMNVEV (reference sequence). The CDR3 length is 17 residues. This chain's CDR3 is CASSSWGGQGGYNEQFF. The CDR3 coding sequence is TGTGCCAGCAGTTCTTGGGGTGGACAGGGGGGATACAATGAGCAGTTCTTC.

The chain combines TRBV6-5 with TRBJ1-2, with a weak D call TRBD1 (6 bases). The CDR3 covers 14 residues. Per germline, CDR1 MNHEY and CDR2 SVGAGI. Between the trimmed V and J ends, which lost 7 bases and 4 bases, there was a span of 16 bases. This CDR3 reads CASTHPQGSYGYTF. The DNA for the CDR3 is TGTGCCAGCACCCACCCCCAGGGGAGCTATGGCTACACCTTC.

CDR3 residues: CASSVRPGGTLGNTEAFF. Here the CDR3 DNA reads TGTGCCAGCAGCGTACGCCCCGGGGGGACCCTAGGGAACACTGAAGCTTTCTTT. The chain recombines TRBV9 with TRBJ1-1; D may be TRBD1 (5 bases). V lost 1 base, J lost 1 base, and 20 bases lay in between. Germline lookup yields CDR1 SGDLS and CDR2 YYNGEE. The CDR3 is 18 residues long.